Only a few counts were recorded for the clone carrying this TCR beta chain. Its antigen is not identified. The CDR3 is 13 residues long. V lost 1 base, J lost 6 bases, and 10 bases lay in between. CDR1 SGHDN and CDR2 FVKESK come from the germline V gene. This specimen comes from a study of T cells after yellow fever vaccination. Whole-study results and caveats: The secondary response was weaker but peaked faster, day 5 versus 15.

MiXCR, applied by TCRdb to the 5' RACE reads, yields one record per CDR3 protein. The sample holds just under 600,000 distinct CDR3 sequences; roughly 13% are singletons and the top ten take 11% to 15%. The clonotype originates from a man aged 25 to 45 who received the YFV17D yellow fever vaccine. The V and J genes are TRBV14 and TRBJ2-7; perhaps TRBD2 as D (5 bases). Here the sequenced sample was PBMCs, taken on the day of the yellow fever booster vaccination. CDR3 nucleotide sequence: TGTGCCAGCAGCCAAGTAACTAGAAGCGAGCAGTACTTC. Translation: CASSQVTRSEQYF.